Listed below are T cell receptor beta chains from one sample, sequenced in a study of blood T cell repertoires in COVID-19. Clones were read by immunoSEQ multiplex PCR, and TCRdb kept only the in-frame ones, dropping some. The repertoire consists of some 130,000 clones, with 85% occurring once and the leading ten covering roughly 11%. The source material was peripheral blood. These receptors originate from a man older than 75 with acute or convalescent COVID-19. CDR3s include the opening cysteine and the closing phenylalanine or tryptophan. Fields, in order: J gene, D gene, V gene, CDR3 protein. The D gene is left open where the match is weak.

j_call: TRBJ2-5; d_call: TRBD1; v_call: TRBV29-1; cdr3_aa: CSVVYRDRGRQTQYF
j_call: TRBJ1-4; d_call: NA; v_call: TRBV5-1; cdr3_aa: CASSWGQGGNEKLFF
j_call: TRBJ2-3; d_call: NA; v_call: TRBV7-3; cdr3_aa: CASSLRTSTDTQYF
j_call: TRBJ1-5; d_call: NA; v_call: TRBV19; cdr3_aa: CASSISMAGHQPQHF
j_call: TRBJ1-5; d_call: TRBD1; v_call: TRBV5-6; cdr3_aa: CASSSGQGRQPQHF
j_call: TRBJ1-2; d_call: NA; v_call: TRBV24-1; cdr3_aa: CATSDFTGGYTF
j_call: TRBJ2-4; d_call: TRBD2; v_call: TRBV10-1; cdr3_aa: CASSPGGVAKNIQYF
j_call: TRBJ1-5; d_call: NA; v_call: TRBV24-1; cdr3_aa: CATSDSSDRYHSNQPQHF
j_call: TRBJ2-3; d_call: TRBD2; v_call: TRBV6-6; cdr3_aa: CASTSIAGVSDTQYF
j_call: TRBJ2-1; d_call: TRBD1; v_call: TRBV7-6; cdr3_aa: CASSLGIGTGVNEQFF
j_call: TRBJ1-4; d_call: TRBD1; v_call: TRBV7-9; cdr3_aa: CASSFDRGREKLFF
j_call: TRBJ1-5; d_call: TRBD1; v_call: TRBV2; cdr3_aa: CASRTTGRNQPQHF
j_call: TRBJ1-1; d_call: TRBD1; v_call: TRBV19; cdr3_aa: CASTETGWATEAFF
j_call: TRBJ2-5; d_call: NA; v_call: TRBV6-1; cdr3_aa: CASSESAALAGGARETQYF
j_call: TRBJ2-7; d_call: TRBD1; v_call: TRBV27; cdr3_aa: CASRRQGTPTEQYF
j_call: TRBJ2-7; d_call: TRBD2; v_call: TRBV29-1; cdr3_aa: CSVERYSSGTSYEQYF
j_call: TRBJ1-2; d_call: TRBD1; v_call: TRBV5-4; cdr3_aa: CASSLGRGQGQFSYTF
j_call: TRBJ1-5; d_call: TRBD1; v_call: TRBV4-1; cdr3_aa: CASSQVQGAEQPQHF
j_call: TRBJ2-1; d_call: TRBD2; v_call: TRBV20-1; cdr3_aa: CSASDRGGYNEQFF
j_call: TRBJ2-7; d_call: NA; v_call: TRBV12-3/TRBV12-4; cdr3_aa: CASSRSDYEQYF
j_call: TRBJ1-1; d_call: NA; v_call: TRBV4-1; cdr3_aa: CASSQTPGIWTEAFF
j_call: TRBJ2-6; d_call: NA; v_call: TRBV6-5; cdr3_aa: CASSYGRAGANVLTF
j_call: TRBJ2-1; d_call: TRBD2; v_call: TRBV10-3; cdr3_aa: CAISDVAGGNNEQFF
j_call: TRBJ1-4; d_call: TRBD1; v_call: TRBV27; cdr3_aa: CASRRTGRTNEKLFF
j_call: TRBJ2-6; d_call: NA; v_call: TRBV12-5; cdr3_aa: CASGSALSGANVLTF
j_call: TRBJ1-5; d_call: TRBD1; v_call: TRBV2; cdr3_aa: CASSEDGQGYQPQHF
j_call: TRBJ1-2; d_call: NA; v_call: TRBV19; cdr3_aa: CASTPGVGANYGYTF
j_call: TRBJ1-6; d_call: NA; v_call: TRBV25-1; cdr3_aa: CASTVGTNNSPLHF
j_call: TRBJ2-2; d_call: NA; v_call: TRBV10-1; cdr3_aa: CASSREDTGELFF
j_call: TRBJ1-4; d_call: TRBD1; v_call: TRBV7-2; cdr3_aa: CASSSGQGTTNEKLFF
j_call: TRBJ1-2; d_call: TRBD1; v_call: TRBV2; cdr3_aa: CASSPTGSNYGYTF
j_call: TRBJ2-2; d_call: NA; v_call: TRBV20-1; cdr3_aa: CSASPGLNTGELFF
j_call: TRBJ1-5; d_call: NA; v_call: TRBV5-1; cdr3_aa: CASSLEGQGSQPQHF
j_call: TRBJ2-5; d_call: NA; v_call: TRBV27; cdr3_aa: CASSLRGGRETQYF
j_call: TRBJ2-1; d_call: TRBD1; v_call: TRBV24-1; cdr3_aa: CATSDAPGTDSYNEQFF
j_call: TRBJ2-5; d_call: NA; v_call: TRBV4-1; cdr3_aa: CASSQESRGRGETQYF
j_call: TRBJ1-2; d_call: TRBD1; v_call: TRBV27; cdr3_aa: CASSLSTGSIYGYTF
j_call: TRBJ2-5; d_call: NA; v_call: TRBV29-1; cdr3_aa: CSVEDPWTEGETQYF
j_call: TRBJ2-2; d_call: TRBD2; v_call: TRBV7-2; cdr3_aa: CASSLSGRRTGELFF
j_call: TRBJ2-3; d_call: NA; v_call: TRBV4-3; cdr3_aa: CASSRTPSEVTDTQYF
j_call: TRBJ2-7; d_call: NA; v_call: TRBV11-2; cdr3_aa: CASSLSQGGFYEQYF
j_call: TRBJ1-1; d_call: NA; v_call: TRBV15; cdr3_aa: CATRGGPNTEAFF